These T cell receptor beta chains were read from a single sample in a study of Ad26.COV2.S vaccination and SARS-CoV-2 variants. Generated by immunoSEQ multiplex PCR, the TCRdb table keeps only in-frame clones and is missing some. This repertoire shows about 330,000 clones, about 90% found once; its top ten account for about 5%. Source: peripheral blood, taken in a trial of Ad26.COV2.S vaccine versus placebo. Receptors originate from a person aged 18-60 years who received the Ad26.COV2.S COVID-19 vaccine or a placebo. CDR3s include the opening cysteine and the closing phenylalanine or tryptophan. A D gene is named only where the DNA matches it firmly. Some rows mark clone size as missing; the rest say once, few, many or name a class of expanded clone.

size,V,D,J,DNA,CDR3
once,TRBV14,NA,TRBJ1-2,TGTGCCAGCAGCCAAGCCGCGGGGGCGGGGTATGGCTACACCTTC,CASSQAAGAGYGYTF
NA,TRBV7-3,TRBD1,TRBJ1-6,TGTGCCAGCAGCTCAATGGCGACAGGGTCAGGATCACCCCTCCACTTT,CASSSMATGSGSPLHF
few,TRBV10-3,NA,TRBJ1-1,TGTGCCATCAGCTTGACACAGAACACTGAAGCTTTCTTT,CAISLTQNTEAFF
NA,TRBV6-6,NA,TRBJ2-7,TGTGCCAGCAGTTACTCTGACGCTAGCTCCTACGAGCAGTACTTC,CASSYSDASSYEQYF
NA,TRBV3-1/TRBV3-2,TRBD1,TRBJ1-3,TGTGCCAGTCGACAGGGGAACGGAAACACCATATATTTT,CASRQGNGNTIYF
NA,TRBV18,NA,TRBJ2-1,TGTGCCAGCTCACCACCGGCCGGCGACAAATCCTACAATGAGCAGTTCTTC,CASSPPAGDKSYNEQFF
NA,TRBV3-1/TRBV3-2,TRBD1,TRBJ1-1,TGTGCCAGCAGCCAAGGGAGACAGGGGGGGAGGGCTGAAGCTTTCTTT,CASSQGRQGGRAEAFF
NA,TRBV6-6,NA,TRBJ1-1,TGTGCCAGCAGGCCCGCGAGGACTGAAGCTTTCTTT,CASRPARTEAFF
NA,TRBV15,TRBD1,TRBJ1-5,TGTGCCACCAGGTTCAGGGGACAGATTCGACATATCTATAGCAATCAGCCCCAGCATTTT,CATRFRGQIRHIYSNQPQHF
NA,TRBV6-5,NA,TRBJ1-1,TGTGCCAGCAGTTTAAGGGATGCCCTCAACACTGAAGCTTTCTTT,CASSLRDALNTEAFF
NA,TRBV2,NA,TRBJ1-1,TGTGCCAGCAGTCCGATGAACACTGAAGCTTTCTTT,CASSPMNTEAFF
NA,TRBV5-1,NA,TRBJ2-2,TGCGCCAGCAGCTTGGTGGGGGTAGGCACCGGGGAGCTGTTTTTT,CASSLVGVGTGELFF
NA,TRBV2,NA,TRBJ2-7,TGTGCCAGCAGTGAATGGTGGGCGACGAGAGCCTACGAGCAGTACTTC,CASSEWWATRAYEQYF
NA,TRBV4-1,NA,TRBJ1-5,TGCGCCAGCAGCCAAGCGGGCAATTCGGGTTTTCAGCCCCAGCATTTT,CASSQAGNSGFQPQHF
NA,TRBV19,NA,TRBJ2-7,TGTGCCAGTAGTATTCGACAGAGCTCCTACGAGCAGTACTTC,CASSIRQSSYEQYF
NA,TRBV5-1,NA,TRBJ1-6,TGCGCCAGCAGTTCCTCGACGCTTCTGAGCTCCTATAATTCACCCCTCCACTTT,CASSSSTLLSSYNSPLHF
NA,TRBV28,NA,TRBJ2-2,TGTGCCAGCAGTGAACACAGCAACACCGGGGAGCTGTTTTTT,CASSEHSNTGELFF
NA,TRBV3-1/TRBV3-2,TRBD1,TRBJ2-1,TGTGCCAGCAGCCAGACAGGGGATGAGCAGTTCTTC,CASSQTGDEQFF
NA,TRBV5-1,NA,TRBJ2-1,TGCGCCAGCAGCTTTTTTGCAGGGGACGGCGCTGAGCAGTTCTTC,CASSFFAGDGAEQFF
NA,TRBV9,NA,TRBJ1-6,TGTGCCAGCAGCGTTGGGACCGTTAATTCACCCCTCCACTTT,CASSVGTVNSPLHF
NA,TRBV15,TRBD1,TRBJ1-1,TGTGCCACCAGCGGTACCTATAGACAGGGCCTAAACACTGAAGCTTTCTTT,CATSGTYRQGLNTEAFF
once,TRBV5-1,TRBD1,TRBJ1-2,TGCGCCAGCAGCCGGGGACAGGGCATCTATGGCTACACCTTC,CASSRGQGIYGYTF
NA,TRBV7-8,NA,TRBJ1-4,TGTGCCAGCAGCTTAACCGTCGGGGGCTATGAAAAACTGTTTTTT,CASSLTVGGYEKLFF
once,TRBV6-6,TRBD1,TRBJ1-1,TGTGCCAGCAGTTACTCTCAGGGGGCTGACACTGAAGCTTTCTTT,CASSYSQGADTEAFF
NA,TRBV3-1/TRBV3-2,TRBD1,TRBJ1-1,TGTGCCAGCAGCCAAAACGGACAGGGGAGCTTCTTT,CASSQNGQGSFF
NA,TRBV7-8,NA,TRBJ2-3,TGTGCCAGCAGACTCCGGGGGCCCCCCACAGATACGCAGTATTTT,CASRLRGPPTDTQYF
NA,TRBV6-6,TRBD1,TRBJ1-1,TGTGCCAGCAGTTACTCGGCAGGGGGGGAGGCTTTCTTT,CASSYSAGGEAFF
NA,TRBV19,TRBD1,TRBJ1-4,TGTGCCTCCAAAGGAGAGACAGGGACTAGGGCTAATGAAAAACTGTTTTTT,CASKGETGTRANEKLFF
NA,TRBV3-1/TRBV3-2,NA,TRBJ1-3,TGTGCCAGCAGCCAAGTGAGGGGCCGCTCTGGAAACACCATATATTTT,CASSQVRGRSGNTIYF
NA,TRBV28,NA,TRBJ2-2,TGTGCCAGCACCCCCTCCCTCCCAGGACTGAACACCGGGGAGCTGTTTTTT,CASTPSLPGLNTGELFF
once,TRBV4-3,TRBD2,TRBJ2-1,TGCGCCAGCAGCCGAATGACTAGCGCGGATGAGCAGTTCTTC,CASSRMTSADEQFF
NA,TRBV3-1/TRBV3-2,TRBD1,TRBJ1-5,TGTGCCAGCAGCCAAGGGGTAGTTGGGGACAGGCTCTTTAGCAATCAGCCCCAGCATTTT,CASSQGVVGDRLFSNQPQHF
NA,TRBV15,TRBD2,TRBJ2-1,TGTGCCACCAGCAGGAGCGGGGGTCGGAATGAGCAGTTCTTC,CATSRSGGRNEQFF